This T cell receptor beta chain was found in a study of blood T cell repertoires in COVID-19. Background on the study: Sites across the United States, Italy and Spain contributed samples from acute and convalescent COVID-19. The analysed material was cDNA or gDNA that came from T cells, B-cell-depleted T cells, or PBMCs.

Original analysis: By means of reference gene primer amplification, nucleated cell counts were estimated. Libraries were prepared by immunoSEQ multiplex PCR; TCRdb keeps only in-frame clonotypes and omits some of them. That table furnishes V, J and clone size, whereas the DNA furnished D and trimming. The sample includes some 80,000 clones, just under 85% of them seen just once. Germline assignment: CDR1 SGHAT and CDR2 FQNNGV. Unmatched junction bases numbered 7, after V lost 3 bases and J lost 2 bases. This CDR3 has 16 amino acids. What was sequenced was peripheral blood. This sequence was found in an elderly man with active or convalescent COVID-19. J is TRBJ2-3 and V is TRBV11-2; 8 nucleotides match TRBD2. CDR3 bases: TGTGCCAGCAGCTTCCGGGGGGGACCCTTCACAGATACGCAGTATTTT. It specifies CASSFRGGPFTDTQYF.